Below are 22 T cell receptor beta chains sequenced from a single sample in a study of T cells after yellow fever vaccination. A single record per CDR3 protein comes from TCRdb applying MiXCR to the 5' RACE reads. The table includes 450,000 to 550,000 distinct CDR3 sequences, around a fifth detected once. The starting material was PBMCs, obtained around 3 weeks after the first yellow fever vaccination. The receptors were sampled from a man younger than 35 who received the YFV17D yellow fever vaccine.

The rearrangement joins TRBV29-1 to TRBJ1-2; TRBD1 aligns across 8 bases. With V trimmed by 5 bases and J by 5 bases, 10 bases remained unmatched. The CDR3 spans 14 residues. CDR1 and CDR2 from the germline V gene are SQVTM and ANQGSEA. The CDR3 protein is CSVPEFGQGYGYTF. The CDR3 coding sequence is TGCAGCGTTCCAGAGTTCGGACAGGGATATGGCTACACCTTC.

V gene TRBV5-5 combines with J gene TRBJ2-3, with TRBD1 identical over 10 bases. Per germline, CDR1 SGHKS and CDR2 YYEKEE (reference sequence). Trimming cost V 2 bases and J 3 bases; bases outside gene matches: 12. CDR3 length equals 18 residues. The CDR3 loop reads CASSLVYWGQGTTDTQYF. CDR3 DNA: TGTGCCAGCAGCTTAGTTTATTGGGGACAGGGGACGACAGATACGCAGTATTTT. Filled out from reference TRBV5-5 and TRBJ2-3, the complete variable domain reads DAGVTQSPTHLIKTRGQQVTLRCSPISGHKSVSWYQQVLGQGPQFIFQYYEKEERGRGNFPDRFSARQFPNYSSELNVNALLLGDSALYLCASSLVYWGQGTTDTQYFGPGTRLTVL.

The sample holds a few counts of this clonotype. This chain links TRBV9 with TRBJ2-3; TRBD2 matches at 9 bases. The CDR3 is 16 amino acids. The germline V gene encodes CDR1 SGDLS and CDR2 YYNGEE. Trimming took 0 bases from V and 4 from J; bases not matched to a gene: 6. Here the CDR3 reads CASSVAAGGPSDTQYF. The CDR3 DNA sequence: TGTGCCAGCAGCGTAGCAGCGGGGGGCCCCTCAGATACGCAGTATTTT. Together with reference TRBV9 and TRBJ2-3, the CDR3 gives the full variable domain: DSGVTQTPKHLITATGQRVTLRCSPRSGDLSVYWYQQSLDQGLQFLIQYYNGEERAKGNILERFSAQQFPDLHSELNLSSLELGDSALYFCASSVAAGGPSDTQYFGPGTRLTVL.

This CDR3 is CASSLGIFTEAFF. Written as DNA, the CDR3 is TGTGCCAGCAGTTTAGGGATTTTCACTGAAGCTTTCTTT. V gene TRBV27 combines with J gene TRBJ1-1; D gene unclear. The CDR3 is 13 residues long. CDR1 is MNHEY and CDR2 is SMNVEV in the germline V gene (reference sequence). V was clipped by 2 bases and J by 4 bases, with 8 bases between them.

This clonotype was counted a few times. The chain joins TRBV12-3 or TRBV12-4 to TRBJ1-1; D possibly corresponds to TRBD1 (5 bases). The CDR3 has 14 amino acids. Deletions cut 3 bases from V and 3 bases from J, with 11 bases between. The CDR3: CASSLRGEYTEAFF. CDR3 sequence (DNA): TGTGCCAGCAGTTTGAGAGGGGAATACACTGAAGCTTTCTTT.

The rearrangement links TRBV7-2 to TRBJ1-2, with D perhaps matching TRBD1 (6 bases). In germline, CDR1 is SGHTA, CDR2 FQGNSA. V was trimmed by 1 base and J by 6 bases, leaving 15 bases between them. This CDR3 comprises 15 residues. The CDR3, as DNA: TGTGCCAGCAGCTTAGAAGGGGGGAGGTACGATGGCTACACCTTC. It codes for CASSLEGGRYDGYTF.

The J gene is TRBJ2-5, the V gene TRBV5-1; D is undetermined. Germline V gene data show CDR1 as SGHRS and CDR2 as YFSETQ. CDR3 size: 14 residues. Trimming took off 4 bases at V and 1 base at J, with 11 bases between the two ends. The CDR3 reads CASSPGRIQETQYF. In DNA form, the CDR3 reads TGCGCCAGCAGCCCCGGACGGATCCAAGAGACCCAGTACTTC. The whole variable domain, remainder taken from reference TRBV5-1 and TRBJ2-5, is KAGVTQTPRYLIKTRGQQVTLSCSPISGHRSVSWYQQTPGQGLQFLFEYFSETQRNKGNFPGRFSGRQFSNSRSEMNVSTLELGDSALYLCASSPGRIQETQYFGPGTRLLVL.

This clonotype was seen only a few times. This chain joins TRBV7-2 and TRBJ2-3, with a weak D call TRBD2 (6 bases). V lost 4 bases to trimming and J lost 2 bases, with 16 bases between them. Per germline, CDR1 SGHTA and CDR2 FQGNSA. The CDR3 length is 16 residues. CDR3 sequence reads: CASSSGLSQLTDTQYF. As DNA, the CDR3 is TGTGCCAGCAGCTCGGGACTCTCCCAACTCACAGATACGCAGTATTTT. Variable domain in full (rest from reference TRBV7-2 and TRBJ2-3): GAGVSQSPSNKVTEKGKDVELRCDPISGHTALYWYRQSLGQGLEFLIYFQGNSAPDKSGLPSDRFSAERTGGSVSTLTIQRTQQEDSAVYLCASSSGLSQLTDTQYFGPGTRLTVL.

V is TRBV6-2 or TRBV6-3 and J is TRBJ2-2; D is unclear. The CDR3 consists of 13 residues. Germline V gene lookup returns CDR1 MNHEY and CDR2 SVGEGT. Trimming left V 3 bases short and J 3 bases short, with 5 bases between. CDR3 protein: CASSYYYTGELFF. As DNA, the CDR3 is TGTGCCAGCAGTTATTATTACACCGGGGAGCTGTTTTTT.

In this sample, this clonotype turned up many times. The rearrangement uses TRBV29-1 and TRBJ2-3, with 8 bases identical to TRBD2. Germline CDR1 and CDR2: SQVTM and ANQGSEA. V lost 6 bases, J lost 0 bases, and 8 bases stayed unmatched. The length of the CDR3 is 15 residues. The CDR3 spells CSVPRGGLSTDTQYF. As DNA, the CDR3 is TGCAGCGTGCCCCGGGGGGGGCTTAGCACAGATACGCAGTATTTT.

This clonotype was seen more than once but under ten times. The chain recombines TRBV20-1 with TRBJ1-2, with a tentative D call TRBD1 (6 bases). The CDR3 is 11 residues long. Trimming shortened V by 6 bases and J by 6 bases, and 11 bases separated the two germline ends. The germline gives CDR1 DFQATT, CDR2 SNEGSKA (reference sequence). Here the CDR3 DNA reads TGCAGTGCGGAGGGGGTACATGGCTACACCTTC. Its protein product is CSAEGVHGYTF.

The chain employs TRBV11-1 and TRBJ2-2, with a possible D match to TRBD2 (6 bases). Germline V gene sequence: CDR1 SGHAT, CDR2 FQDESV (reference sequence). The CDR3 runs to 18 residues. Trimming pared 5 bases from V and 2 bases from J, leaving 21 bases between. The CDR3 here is CASSRSWRGGENTGELFF. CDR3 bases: TGTGCCAGCAGCCGTTCGTGGAGGGGCGGGGAAAACACCGGGGAGCTGTTTTTT.

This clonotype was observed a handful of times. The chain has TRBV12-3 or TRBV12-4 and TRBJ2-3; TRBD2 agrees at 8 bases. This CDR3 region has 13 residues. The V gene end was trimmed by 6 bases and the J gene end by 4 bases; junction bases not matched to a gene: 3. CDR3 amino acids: CASRATSADTQYF. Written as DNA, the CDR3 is TGTGCCAGCAGGGCGACTAGCGCAGATACGCAGTATTTT.

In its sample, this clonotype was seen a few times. CDR3 DNA sequence: TGCGCCAGCAGCTTGGGGGACAGGGCGATGGCCAACGTCCTGACTTTC. Translation gives CASSLGDRAMANVLTF. V usage is TRBV5-1 and J usage is TRBJ2-6, with 9 bases identical to TRBD1. V trimming: 0 bases; J trimming: 6 bases; junction bases outside the gene matches: 4. CDR1 SGHRS and CDR2 YFSETQ come from the germline V gene. The CDR3 loop spans 16 amino acids.

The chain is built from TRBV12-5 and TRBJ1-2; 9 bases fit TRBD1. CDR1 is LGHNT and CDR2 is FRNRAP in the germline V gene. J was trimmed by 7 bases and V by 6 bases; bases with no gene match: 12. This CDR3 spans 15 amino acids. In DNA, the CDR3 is TGTGCTAGTGGAACCAAACCGGGACAGGGTACTGGCTACACCTTC. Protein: CASGTKPGQGTGYTF.

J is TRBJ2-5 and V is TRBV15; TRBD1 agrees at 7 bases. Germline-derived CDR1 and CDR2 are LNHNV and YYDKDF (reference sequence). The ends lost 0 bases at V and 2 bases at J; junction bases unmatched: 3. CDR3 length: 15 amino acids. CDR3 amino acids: CATSRDRTGQETQYF. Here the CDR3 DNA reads TGTGCCACCAGCAGAGATAGGACAGGTCAAGAGACCCAGTACTTC.

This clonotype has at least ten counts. The CDR3 sequence: CASSAGVRETQYF. The CDR3 DNA is TGTGCCAGCAGCGCGGGAGTCAGGGAGACCCAGTACTTC. The chain uses TRBV5-5 and TRBJ2-5; 7 positions agree with TRBD2. The V gene end was trimmed by 4 bases and the J gene end by 5 bases; junction bases not matched to a gene: 5. The CDR3 sequence is 13 residues long. Germline V gene lookup returns CDR1 SGHKS and CDR2 YYEKEE (reference sequence).

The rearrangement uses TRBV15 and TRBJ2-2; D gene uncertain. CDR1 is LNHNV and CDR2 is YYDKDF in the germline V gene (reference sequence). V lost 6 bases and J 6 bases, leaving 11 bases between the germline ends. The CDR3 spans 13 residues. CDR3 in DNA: TGTGCCACCAGGGCCCGTAGGTCCGGGGAGCTGTTTTTT. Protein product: CATRARRSGELFF.

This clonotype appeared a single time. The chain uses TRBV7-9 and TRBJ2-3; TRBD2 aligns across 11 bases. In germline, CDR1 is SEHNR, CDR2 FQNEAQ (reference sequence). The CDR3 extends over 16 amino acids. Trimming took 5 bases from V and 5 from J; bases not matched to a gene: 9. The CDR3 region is CASSPPTSGAIDTQYF. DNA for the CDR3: TGTGCCAGCAGCCCCCCGACTAGCGGGGCCATAGATACGCAGTATTTT.

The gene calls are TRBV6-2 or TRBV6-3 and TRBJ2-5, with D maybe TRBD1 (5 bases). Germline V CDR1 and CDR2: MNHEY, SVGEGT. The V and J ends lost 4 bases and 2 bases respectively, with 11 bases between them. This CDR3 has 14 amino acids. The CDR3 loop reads CASSSGMEQETQYF. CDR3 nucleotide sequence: TGTGCCAGCAGTTCAGGGATGGAACAAGAGACCCAGTACTTC.

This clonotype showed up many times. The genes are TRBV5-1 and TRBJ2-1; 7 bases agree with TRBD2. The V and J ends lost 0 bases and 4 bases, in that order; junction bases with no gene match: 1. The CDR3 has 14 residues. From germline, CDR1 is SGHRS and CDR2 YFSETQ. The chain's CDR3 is CASSLGTRYNEQFF. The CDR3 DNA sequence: TGCGCCAGCAGCTTGGGGACTAGATACAATGAGCAGTTCTTC.

The CDR3 loop reads CASSTPWAGELFF. CDR3 DNA: TGTGCCAGCAGCACCCCGTGGGCGGGGGAGCTGTTTTTT. The genes are TRBV5-4 and TRBJ2-2, with D uncertain. Germline V CDR1 and CDR2: SGHNT, YYREEE (reference sequence). The CDR3 has 13 amino acids. Trimming pared 4 bases from V and 8 bases from J, leaving 12 bases between. Combining the CDR3 with reference TRBV5-4 and TRBJ2-2 gives the whole variable domain ETGVTQSPTHLIKTRGQQVTLRCSSQSGHNTVSWYQQALGQGPQFIFQYYREEENGRGNFPPRFSGLQFPNYSSELNVNALELDDSALYLCASSTPWAGELFFGEGSRLTVL.